The rows below give T cell receptor beta chains drawn from one sample of a study of T cell responses to AZD1222 COVID-19 vaccine. The repertoire was sequenced with immunoSEQ multiplex PCR; TCRdb's copy has only in-frame clones and lacks some. The repertoire holds 90,000 to 120,000 clones, with roughly 89% as singletons. Specimen: peripheral blood, collected on day 0 of MenACWY control vaccination. These receptors were obtained from an adult in good health. The CDR3 runs from the conserved cysteine through the conserved F or W. Fields, in order: CDR3 DNA, CDR3 protein, J gene, clone size, V gene, D gene. The D gene is left open where the match is weak. The size of a clone is reported for some rows only, either as once, few or many, or as a class for expanded clones.

DNA: TGTGCCAGCAGCGTAGGAGGGCGCACTGAAGCTTTCTTT
CDR3: CASSVGGRTEAFF
J: TRBJ1-1
size: .
V: TRBV9
D: .

DNA: TGTGCCAGCAGGACAGGGGCCTATGGCTACACCTTC
CDR3: CASRTGAYGYTF
J: TRBJ1-2
size: .
V: TRBV6-5
D: TRBD1

DNA: TGTGCCAGCAGTACCCTCGGGGCGAAAAACACCATATATTTT
CDR3: CASSTLGAKNTIYF
J: TRBJ1-3
size: .
V: TRBV27
D: .

DNA: TGCGCCAGCAGCCAAGATAGGAGTTCCGGGGCCAACGTCCTGACTTTC
CDR3: CASSQDRSSGANVLTF
J: TRBJ2-6
size: .
V: TRBV4-3
D: .

DNA: TGCGCCAGCAGCTCTCTACAGGGGAGGGGCACCGGGGAGCTGTTTTTT
CDR3: CASSSLQGRGTGELFF
J: TRBJ2-2
size: .
V: TRBV5-1
D: .

DNA: TGTGCCAGTAGTATAGGGGGAAGCACTGAAGCTTTCTTT
CDR3: CASSIGGSTEAFF
J: TRBJ1-1
size: .
V: TRBV19
D: .

DNA: TGTGCCAGCAGCTTGAGGTTAGATCAGCCCCAGCATTTT
CDR3: CASSLRLDQPQHF
J: TRBJ1-5
size: .
V: TRBV5-6
D: .

DNA: TGCGCCAGCAGCCAGAACAGGGACAGAGACTATGGCTACACCTTC
CDR3: CASSQNRDRDYGYTF
J: TRBJ1-2
size: .
V: TRBV4-1
D: TRBD1

DNA: TGTGCCAGCCCCCTCGAGGGTGCAGATACGCAGTATTTT
CDR3: CASPLEGADTQYF
J: TRBJ2-3
size: .
V: TRBV3-1/TRBV3-2
D: .

DNA: TGTGCCAGCAGTGACTCGTGGGATACTGAAGCTTTCTTT
CDR3: CASSDSWDTEAFF
J: TRBJ1-1
size: once
V: TRBV6-4
D: .

DNA: TGCGCCAGCAGCCATGCCGGGAGCCCAACGAACACCGGGGAGCTGTTTTTT
CDR3: CASSHAGSPTNTGELFF
J: TRBJ2-2
size: .
V: TRBV4-1
D: .

DNA: TGTGCCAGCAGCCCGCGGGTACCTGGGGCCACCCTCCACTTT
CDR3: CASSPRVPGATLHF
J: TRBJ1-6
size: .
V: TRBV9
D: .

DNA: TGTGCCAGCAGCCCCAATGGGGAAAATGAAGCTTTCTTT
CDR3: CASSPNGENEAFF
J: TRBJ1-1
size: few
V: TRBV9
D: .

DNA: TGTGCCAGCAGTTTAGGGGGTAACACCATATATTTT
CDR3: CASSLGGNTIYF
J: TRBJ1-3
size: .
V: TRBV12-3/TRBV12-4
D: .